The rows below give T cell receptor beta chains drawn from one sample of a study of beta chain features in type 1 diabetes. Clones were read by immunoSEQ multiplex PCR, and TCRdb kept only the in-frame ones, dropping some. Here the sample spans 230,000 or so clones, roughly 17% being singletons. The material sequenced was naive CD4+ T cells from blood. These receptors originate from a man in his thirties or forties with type 1 diabetes. The CDR3 runs from the conserved cysteine through the conserved F or W. D genes are given only for firm matches. Expanded clones get a size class; other rows say once, few or many, or leave the size out.

>14|NA|TRBJ2-7|TRBV15|few
TGTGCCACCAGCAGAGAGGGCCCATCCTACGAGCAGTACTTC
CATSREGPSYEQYF
>12|NA|TRBJ2-7|TRBV25-1|NA
TGTGCCAGCATAACCCCCGGGTTAGAGCAGTACTTC
CASITPGLEQYF
>14|NA|TRBJ1-5|TRBV7-6|NA
TGTGCCAGCAGCTTAAGTGGTCCTGAACAGCCCCAGCATTTT
CASSLSGPEQPQHF
>13|NA|TRBJ2-5|TRBV29-1|NA
TGCAGCGGTGTTGGGTACGGAGGGGAGACCCAGTACTTC
CSGVGYGGETQYF
>18|TRBD1|TRBJ2-1|TRBV7-2|NA
TGTGCCAGCAGCCGAACCCCCGGGACAGGGGTTTTCAGTGCTGAGCAGTTCTTC
CASSRTPGTGVFSAEQFF
>14|NA|TRBJ2-5|TRBV7-9|NA
TGTGCCACGGTGGAGTTCGTGGGCCGAGAGACCCAGTACTTC
CATVEFVGRETQYF
>16|TRBD1|TRBJ1-4|TRBV4-1|NA
TGCGCCAGCAGCCCGACAGGGGTAGGGACTAATGAAAAACTGTTTTTT
CASSPTGVGTNEKLFF
>13|NA|TRBJ2-2|TRBV4-2|NA
TGTGCCAGCAGCCAAGATCCGACCGGGGAGCTGTTTTTT
CASSQDPTGELFF
>15|NA|TRBJ2-1|TRBV29-1|NA
TGCAGCGTTGAGTACAAAGCGGCAGTAGACAATGAGCAGTTCTTC
CSVEYKAAVDNEQFF
>17|NA|TRBJ2-1|TRBV9|NA
TGTGCCAGCAGCCTTACTACAGACACGGCCTCCTACAATGAGCAGTTCTTC
CASSLTTDTASYNEQFF
>16|TRBD2|TRBJ2-5|TRBV18|NA
TGTGCCAGCTCCCCTGGGGGACTAGCGCCCGTCGAGACCCAGTACTTC
CASSPGGLAPVETQYF
>11|NA|TRBJ2-5|TRBV9|NA
TGTGCCAGCAGCCACCAAGAGACCCAGTACTTC
CASSHQETQYF
>16|NA|TRBJ1-3|TRBV15|NA
TGTGCCACCAGCAGAGATCGCCTGATCTCTGGAAACACCATATATTTT
CATSRDRLISGNTIYF
>14|TRBD1|TRBJ2-7|TRBV10-3|few
TGTGCCATCAGCGAAGGACAGGGGGTTTACGAGCAGTACTTC
CAISEGQGVYEQYF
>14|NA|TRBJ1-4|TRBV7-9|NA
TGTGCCAGCAGCGTAGGCAGGGTTGAAGAAAAACTGTTTTTT
CASSVGRVEEKLFF
>12|NA|TRBJ1-1|TRBV9|NA
TGTGCCAGCAGTGCAGGGCCTACTGAAGCTTTCTTT
CASSAGPTEAFF
>13|NA|TRBJ2-7|TRBV29-1|NA
TGCAGCTTTATCGGAGGGACGCCCTACGAGCAGTACTTC
CSFIGGTPYEQYF
>14|NA|TRBJ1-4|TRBV29-1|NA
TGCAGCGTTCAAAGGGCGCGCCCTAATGAAAAACTGTTTTTT
CSVQRARPNEKLFF
>16|NA|TRBJ2-7|TRBV28|few
TGTGCCAGCAGTTCAGGAGGGGCTAGTCCCTCCTACGAGCAGTACTTC
CASSSGGASPSYEQYF
>11|NA|TRBJ1-1|TRBV27|few
TGTGCCAGCGGGGGCCGTACTGAAGCTTTCTTT
CASGGRTEAFF
>13|TRBD1|TRBJ2-7|TRBV7-2|few
TGTGCCAGCCGAGACAGGGTAAATTCCGAGCAGTACTTC
CASRDRVNSEQYF
>11|NA|TRBJ2-7|TRBV28|few
TGTGCCAGCAGACTCAACTACGAGCAGTACTTC
CASRLNYEQYF
>12|TRBD1|TRBJ2-5|TRBV29-1|few
TGCAGCGGTGGACAGGGGCCAGAGACCCAGTACTTC
CSGGQGPETQYF
>16|TRBD1|TRBJ2-1|TRBV4-1|few
TGCGCCAGCAGCCAAGTACGGGCAGGGGGAATAGATGAGCAGTTCTTC
CASSQVRAGGIDEQFF
>12|NA|TRBJ1-2|TRBV28|once
TGTGCCAGCAGGTCGACAGGCTATGGCTACACCTTC
CASRSTGYGYTF
>13|NA|TRBJ2-7|TRBV11-2|NA
TGTGCCAGCTTGAACCCCCGGGCACGCGAGCAGTACTTC
CASLNPRAREQYF
>14|NA|TRBJ2-1|TRBV29-1|NA
TGCAGCGTTACGAGGGGCGCCCCCCTCAATGAGCAGTTCTTC
CSVTRGAPLNEQFF
>13|NA|TRBJ1-1|TRBV29-1|few
TGCAGCGTTGGGGCGTTGGGGAGGGCTGAAGCTTTCTTT
CSVGALGRAEAFF
>17|TRBD1|TRBJ1-1|TRBV4-2|NA
TGTGCCAGCAGCCAAGACCCTTGGACAGGGACGAACACTGAAGCTTTCTTT
CASSQDPWTGTNTEAFF
>14|NA|TRBJ2-7|TRBV27|NA
TGTGCCAGCAGTTTAATGGACAACACCTACGAGCAGTACTTC
CASSLMDNTYEQYF
>12|NA|TRBJ2-1|TRBV18|NA
TGTGCCAGCTCACCTCTCGGGGACAAGCAGTTCTTC
CASSPLGDKQFF
>12|NA|TRBJ2-7|TRBV19|NA
TGTGCCAGTAGTATGGGCGGGGCCGAGCAGTACTTC
CASSMGGAEQYF
>15|TRBD1|TRBJ2-5|TRBV7-2|few
TGTGCCAGCAGCTGGCAACAGGGGGCCGGAGAGACCCAGTACTTC
CASSWQQGAGETQYF
>16|TRBD1|TRBJ2-4|TRBV29-1|few
TGCAGCGTCCTTATCAGACAGGGGGCTGCCAAAAACATTCAGTACTTC
CSVLIRQGAAKNIQYF
>14|NA|TRBJ1-3|TRBV28|few
TGTGCCAGCAGCTCAGGCTTCTCTGGAAACACCATATATTTT
CASSSGFSGNTIYF
>13|NA|TRBJ2-1|TRBV30|NA
TGTGCCTGGAGTCCGAGAGGCTACAATGAGCAGTTCTTC
CAWSPRGYNEQFF
>14|NA|TRBJ1-5|TRBV5-1|NA
TGCGCCAGCAGCTTGGCAGGGGACAATCAGCCCCAGCATTTT
CASSLAGDNQPQHF
>13|NA|TRBJ2-1|TRBV5-1|NA
TGCGCCAGCAGCCCCAGTCGGGACGATGAGCAGTTCTTC
CASSPSRDDEQFF
>13|NA|TRBJ1-5|TRBV30|NA
TGTGCCTGGAGTGTAGGTGGCAATCAGCCCCAGCATTTT
CAWSVGGNQPQHF
>12|NA|TRBJ2-7|TRBV7-2|NA
TGTGCCAGCAGCCCGCCCTCCTACGAGCAGTACTTC
CASSPPSYEQYF
>14|TRBD2|TRBJ2-7|TRBV29-1|few
TGCAGCGTTACCGGGACTAGCAGATCCTACGAGCAGTACTTC
CSVTGTSRSYEQYF
>13|NA|TRBJ2-1|TRBV2|few
TGTGCCAGCGGGATTAGCGGATGGGGTGAGCAGTTCTTC
CASGISGWGEQFF
>12|NA|TRBJ2-3|TRBV7-9|few
TGTGCCAGCAGCCTCTTGACAGATACGCAGTATTTT
CASSLLTDTQYF
>16|TRBD2|TRBJ2-3|TRBV9|NA
TGTGCCAGCAGCCCCCGCGGTAGCGGGAGCACAGATACGCAGTATTTT
CASSPRGSGSTDTQYF
>11|NA|TRBJ1-1|TRBV18|few
TGTGCCAGCTCACCAGGCACTGAAGCTTTCTTT
CASSPGTEAFF
>17|TRBD1|TRBJ1-1|TRBV27|NA
TGTGCCAGCAGTTCGGGACAGGGGGCTTTTCTAAGTCGGAAAGCTTTCTTT
CASSSGQGAFLSRKAFF
>13|TRBD2|TRBJ2-7|TRBV23-1|NA
TGCGCCAGCCCGACTAGCGGGAGCCACGAGCAGTACTTC
CASPTSGSHEQYF
>19|TRBD1|TRBJ2-1|TRBV2|few
TGTGCCAGCAAGGGTGCCGGGACAGGGACCATACTCCACTACAATGAGCAGTTCTTC
CASKGAGTGTILHYNEQFF
>14|TRBD1|TRBJ2-5|TRBV30|few
TGTGCCTTACGACAGGGGGCGAAGCAAGAGACCCAGTACTTC
CALRQGAKQETQYF
>14|TRBD1|TRBJ2-5|TRBV7-2|few
TGTGCCAGCAGCCGGGACAGGGGTTCGGAGACCCAGTACTTC
CASSRDRGSETQYF
>15|TRBD2|TRBJ2-5|TRBV5-1|few
TGCGCCAGCCTCCGGACTAGCGGGCCCGAAGAGACCCAGTACTTC
CASLRTSGPEETQYF
>19|NA|TRBJ2-6|TRBV28|NA
TGTGCCAGCAGGAGCACACTGGGAGGCGTGGGCTCTGGGGCCAACGTCCTGACTTTC
CASRSTLGGVGSGANVLTF
>13|NA|TRBJ1-1|TRBV5-1|NA
TGCGCCAGCAGCTTGGGAGAGATCACTGAAGCTTTCTTT
CASSLGEITEAFF
>14|TRBD1|TRBJ2-3|TRBV28|NA
TGTGCCAGCAGGCCACAGGGGGCCACGGATACGCAGTATTTT
CASRPQGATDTQYF